Reported below is one TCR beta chain. The antigen remains undetermined. This entry belongs to a study of T cell repertoires in cytomegalovirus infection. Across the whole study: HLA-B-restricted CMV epitopes that are well studied, plus recently identified HLA-C-restricted ones, were used by the study. Whole-study results and caveats: HLA-C-restricted, CMV-specific TCR beta clonotypes were dominant ex vivo.

The CDR3 loop spans 15 amino acids. The V gene's germline CDR1 is WSHSY and CDR2 SAAADI. Trimming took off 0 bases at V and 5 bases at J, with 14 bases between the two ends. One entry per CDR3 protein, called by TCRdb with MiXCR from the reads. The sample includes about 830,000 distinct CDR3 sequences, about 30% seen only once; the top ten take approximately 13%. This specimen consisted of cultured CD8+ T cells from PBMCs, obtained from culture after CMV antigen stimulation. The chain joins TRBV10-2 to TRBJ2-7; D is ambiguous. This receptor was obtained from a human donor in good health (CMV status not recorded). Some clones in this sample may be carry-over from other donors' samples. The CDR3 bases are TGCGCCAGCAGTGAGTCGAACGGAGCCCTCGACGAGCAGTACTTC. It specifies CASSESNGALDEQYF.